Listed below are T cell receptor beta chains from one sample, sequenced in a study of post-analysis software for immune sequencing data. A single record per CDR3 protein comes from TCRdb applying MiXCR to the PCR reads. Of more than 450,000 distinct CDR3 sequences in the sample, 30% to 40% were seen once. Sequences were obtained from blood. These receptors were collected from a girl between 2 and 17 years old with multiple sclerosis. Both conserved end residues are part of each CDR3. D genes are given only for firm matches. The size field is filled for only some rows; it gives once, few, many or a size class.

V gene	J gene	clone size	D gene	CDR3 protein	CDR3 DNA
TRBV6-5	TRBJ1-5	-	-	CASSYGVGDTRSNQPQHF	TGTGCCAGCAGTTACGGGGTGGGGGACACACGTAGTAATCAGCCCCAGCATTTT
TRBV5-5	TRBJ2-1	-	-	CASSRSTGLSYNEQFF	TGTGCCAGCAGCCGGTCCACCGGGCTCTCCTACAATGAGCAGTTCTTC
TRBV6-5	TRBJ1-2	-	-	CASSRATWDYGYTF	TGTGCCAGCAGCCGGGCCACGTGGGACTATGGCTACACCTTC
TRBV28	TRBJ2-1	few	-	CASSLSDGGFYNEQFF	TGTGCCAGCAGTTTATCAGATGGGGGATTCTACAATGAGCAGTTCTTC
TRBV29-1	TRBJ1-1	-	-	CSVETGKESEAFF	TGCAGCGTTGAAACAGGTAAAGAATCTGAAGCTTTCTTT
TRBV7-9	TRBJ2-3	many	-	CASSPASAQYF	TGTGCCAGCAGCCCCGCATCGGCGCAGTATTTT
TRBV12-3/TRBV12-4	TRBJ2-5	-	-	CASSLAHKFFGTQYF	TGTGCCAGCAGTTTAGCGCATAAGTTTTTTGGGACCCAGTACTTC
TRBV20-1	TRBJ2-6	-	-	CSAREQGGGSGANVLTF	TGCAGTGCTAGAGAGCAGGGGGGAGGCTCTGGGGCCAACGTCCTGACTTTC
TRBV5-1	TRBJ2-3	many	TRBD2	CASSESGDRGDTQYF	TGCGCCAGCAGTGAGAGCGGGGACCGAGGGGATACGCAGTATTTT
TRBV10-3	TRBJ2-7	-	TRBD1	CALSTGQFYEQYF	TGTGCCCTGAGTACGGGACAGTTCTACGAGCAGTACTTC
TRBV10-2	TRBJ2-1	-	-	CASGTGNEQFF	TGCGCCAGCGGTACAGGGAATGAGCAGTTCTTC
TRBV24-1	TRBJ2-1	-	TRBD2	CATSDLTSGHNNEQFF	TGTGCCACCAGTGATTTGACTAGCGGACACAACAATGAGCAGTTCTTC
TRBV11-2	TRBJ2-5	-	TRBD2	CASSFSGGGALQETQYF	TGTGCCAGCAGCTTTTCTGGCGGGGGGGCCCTTCAAGAGACCCAGTACTTC
TRBV7-6	TRBJ2-7	-	-	CASSLERNNEQYF	TGTGCCAGCAGCTTAGAACGCAACAATGAGCAGTACTTC
TRBV6-1	TRBJ1-5	-	-	CASSGTLNQPQHF	TGTGCCAGCAGCGGGACGTTGAATCAGCCCCAGCATTTT
TRBV20-1	TRBJ1-1	-	-	CSARSFLPGLANTEAFF	TGCAGTGCTAGGTCGTTCTTGCCAGGACTAGCGAACACTGAAGCTTTCTTT
TRBV7-2	TRBJ2-5	-	TRBD1	CASSSRQGWEETQYF	TGTGCCAGCAGCTCGCGACAGGGTTGGGAAGAGACCCAGTACTTC
TRBV18	TRBJ2-3	-	-	CASSPREYTQYF	TGTGCCAGCTCACCCAGGGAGTATACGCAGTATTTT
TRBV28	TRBJ2-3	-	TRBD1	CASSLTDRVTDTQYF	TGTGCCAGCAGTTTGACTGACAGGGTCACAGATACGCAGTATTTT
TRBV10-3	TRBJ1-5	few	-	CAISESEVFNQPQHF	TGTGCCATCAGTGAGTCGGAGGTCTTCAATCAGCCCCAGCATTTT
TRBV15	TRBJ1-2	few	-	CATTFSRGGDGYTF	TGTGCCACCACATTTTCCAGGGGCGGCGATGGCTACACCTTC
TRBV12-3/TRBV12-4	TRBJ2-3	-	TRBD2	CASSLTRRGAFPDTQYF	TGTGCCAGCAGTTTAACCCGGCGGGGGGCCTTCCCGGATACGCAGTATTTT
TRBV7-8	TRBJ2-7	-	-	CVSSSERGREQYF	TGTGTCAGCAGCTCAGAAAGGGGTCGGGAGCAGTACTTC
TRBV2	TRBJ2-3	-	-	CASSGHREKTDTQYF	TGTGCCAGCAGTGGGCACAGGGAGAAGACAGATACGCAGTATTTT
TRBV6-5	TRBJ2-5	-	TRBD2	CASSYSIAGGETQYF	TGTGCCAGCAGTTACTCGATCGCGGGGGGCGAGACCCAGTACTTC
TRBV7-6	TRBJ2-7	few	-	CASSLDLGNTGSYEQYF	TGTGCCAGCAGCTTAGATCTTGGAAATACGGGCTCCTACGAGCAGTACTTC
TRBV29-1	TRBJ1-2	-	-	CSVGRDRYGYTF	TGCAGCGTTGGCAGGGATCGGTATGGCTACACCTTC
TRBV6-6	TRBJ1-2	-	-	CASSNTQGIYGYTF	TGTGCCAGCAGCAATACTCAGGGGATCTATGGCTACACCTTC
TRBV3-1	TRBJ2-1	few	-	CASSPDPRDIGYNEQFF	TGTGCCAGCAGCCCAGACCCCCGGGACATAGGCTACAATGAGCAGTTCTTC
TRBV7-2	TRBJ2-3	-	TRBD2	CASSRLAGVRDTQYF	TGTGCCAGCAGCCGACTAGCGGGGGTTAGGGATACGCAGTATTTT
TRBV20-1	TRBJ1-2	-	-	CSPMGGYNYGYTF	TGCAGCCCCATGGGGGGCTACAACTATGGCTACACCTTC